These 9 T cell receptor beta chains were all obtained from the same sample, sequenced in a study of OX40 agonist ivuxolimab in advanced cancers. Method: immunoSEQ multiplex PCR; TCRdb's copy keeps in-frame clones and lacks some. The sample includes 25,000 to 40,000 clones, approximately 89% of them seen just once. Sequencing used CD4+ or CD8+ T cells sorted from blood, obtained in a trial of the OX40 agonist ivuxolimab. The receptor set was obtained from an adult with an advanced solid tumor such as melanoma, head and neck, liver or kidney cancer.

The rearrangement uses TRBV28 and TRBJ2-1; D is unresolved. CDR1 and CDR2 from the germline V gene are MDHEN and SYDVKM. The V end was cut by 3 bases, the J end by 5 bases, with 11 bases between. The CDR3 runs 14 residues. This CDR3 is CASSFVSEHNEQFF. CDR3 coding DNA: TGTGCCAGCAGTTTCGTGTCTGAGCACAATGAGCAGTTCTTC.

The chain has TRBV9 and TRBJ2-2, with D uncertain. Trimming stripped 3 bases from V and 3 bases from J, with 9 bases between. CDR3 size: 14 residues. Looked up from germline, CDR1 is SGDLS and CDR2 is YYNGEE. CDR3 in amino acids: CASSGEKDTGELFF. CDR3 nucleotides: TGTGCCAGCAGCGGAGAAAAGGACACCGGGGAGCTGTTTTTT.

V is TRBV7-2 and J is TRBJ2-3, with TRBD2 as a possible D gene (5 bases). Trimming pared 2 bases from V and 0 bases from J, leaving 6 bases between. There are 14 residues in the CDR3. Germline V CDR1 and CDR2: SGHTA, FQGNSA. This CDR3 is CASSLWESTDTQYF. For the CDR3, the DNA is TGTGCCAGCAGCTTATGGGAGAGCACAGATACGCAGTATTTT.

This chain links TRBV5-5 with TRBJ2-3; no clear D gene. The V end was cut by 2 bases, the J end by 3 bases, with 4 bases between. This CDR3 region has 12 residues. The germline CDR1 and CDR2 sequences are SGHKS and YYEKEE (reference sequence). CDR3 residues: CASSLRTDTQYF. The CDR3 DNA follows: TGTGCCAGCAGCTTAAGGACAGATACGCAGTATTTT. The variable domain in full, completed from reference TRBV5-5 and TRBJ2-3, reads DAGVTQSPTHLIKTRGQQVTLRCSPISGHKSVSWYQQVLGQGPQFIFQYYEKEERGRGNFPDRFSARQFPNYSSELNVNALLLGDSALYLCASSLRTDTQYFGPGTRLTVL.

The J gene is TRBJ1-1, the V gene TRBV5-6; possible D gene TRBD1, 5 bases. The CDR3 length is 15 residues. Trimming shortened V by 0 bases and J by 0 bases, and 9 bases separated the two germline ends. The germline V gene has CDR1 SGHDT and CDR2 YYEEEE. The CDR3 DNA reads TGTGCCAGCAGCTTGGTGGGGGTGATGAACACTGAAGCTTTCTTT. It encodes CASSLVGVMNTEAFF.

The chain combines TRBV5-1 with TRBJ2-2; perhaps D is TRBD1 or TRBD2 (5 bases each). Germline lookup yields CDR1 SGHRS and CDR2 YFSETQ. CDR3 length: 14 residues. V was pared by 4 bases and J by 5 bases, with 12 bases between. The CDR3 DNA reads TGCGCCAGCAGCCTGGGACCCCAAACCGGGGAGCTGTTTTTT. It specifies CASSLGPQTGELFF.

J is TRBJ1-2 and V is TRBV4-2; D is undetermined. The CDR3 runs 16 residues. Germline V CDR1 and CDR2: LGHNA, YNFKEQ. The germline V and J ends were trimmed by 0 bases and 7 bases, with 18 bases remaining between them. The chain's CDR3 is CASSQDRVPSIGGYTF. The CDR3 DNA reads TGTGCCAGCAGCCAAGATCGGGTCCCCTCAATAGGTGGCTACACCTTC.

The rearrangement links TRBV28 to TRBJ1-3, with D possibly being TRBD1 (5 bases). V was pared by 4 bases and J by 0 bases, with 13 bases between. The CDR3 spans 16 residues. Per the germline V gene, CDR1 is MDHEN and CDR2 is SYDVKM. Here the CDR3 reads CASSSIDDSSGNTIYF. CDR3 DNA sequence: TGTGCCAGCAGTTCTATCGATGACAGCTCTGGAAACACCATATATTTT. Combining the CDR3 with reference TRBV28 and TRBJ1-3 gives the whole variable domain DVKVTQSSRYLVKRTGEKVFLECVQDMDHENMFWYRQDPGLGLRLIYFSYDVKMKEKGDIPEGYSVSREKKERFSLILESASTNQTSMYLCASSSIDDSSGNTIYFGEGSWLTVV.

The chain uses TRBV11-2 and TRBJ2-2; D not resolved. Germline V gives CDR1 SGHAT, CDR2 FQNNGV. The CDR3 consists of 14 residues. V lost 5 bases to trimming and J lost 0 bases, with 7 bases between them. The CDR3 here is CASSATTNTGELFF. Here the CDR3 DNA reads TGTGCCAGCAGCGCCACAACGAACACCGGGGAGCTGTTTTTT.